This TCR beta chain was sequenced in a study of shared clonotypes between healthy human individuals. Overall study findings and caveats: Naive subsets generally had larger estimated richness than memory subsets.

To note about this clone: As yet, its antigen is unknown.

The V end was cut by 4 bases, the J end by 7 bases, with 8 bases between. CDR3 length: 12 residues. Germline V gene data show CDR1 as SGHKS and CDR2 as YYEKEE (reference sequence). The table came from immunoSEQ multiplex PCR; TCRdb's copy has only in-frame clones and leaves some out. The table includes 780,000 or so clones, over 55% detected once. This rearrangement joins TRBV5-5 to TRBJ1-4; D is undetermined. The material sequenced was memory CD4+ T cells sorted from blood. As for subset: CD45RA-negative fraction. The receptor comes from a woman aged 25-40 years in good health. The CDR3 loop reads CASSLTGEKLFF. For the CDR3, the DNA is TGTGCCAGCAGCCTGACGGGTGAAAAACTGTTTTTT.